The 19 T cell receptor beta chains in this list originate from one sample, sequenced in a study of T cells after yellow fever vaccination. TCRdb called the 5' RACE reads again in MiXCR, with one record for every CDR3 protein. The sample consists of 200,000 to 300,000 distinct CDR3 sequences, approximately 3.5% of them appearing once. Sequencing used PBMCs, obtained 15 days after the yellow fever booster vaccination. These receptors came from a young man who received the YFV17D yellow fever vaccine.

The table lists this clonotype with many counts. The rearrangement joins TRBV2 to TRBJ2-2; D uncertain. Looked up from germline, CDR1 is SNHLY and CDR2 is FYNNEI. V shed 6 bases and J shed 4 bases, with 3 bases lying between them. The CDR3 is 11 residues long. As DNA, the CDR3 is TGTGCCAGCAGCGTCACCGGGGAGCTGTTTTTT. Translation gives CASSVTGELFF.

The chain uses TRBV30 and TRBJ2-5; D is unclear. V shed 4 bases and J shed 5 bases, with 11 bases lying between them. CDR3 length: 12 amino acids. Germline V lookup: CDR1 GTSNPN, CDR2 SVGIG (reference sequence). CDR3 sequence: CAWTAAQETQYF. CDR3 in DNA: TGTGCCTGGACCGCAGCCCAGGAGACCCAGTACTTC.

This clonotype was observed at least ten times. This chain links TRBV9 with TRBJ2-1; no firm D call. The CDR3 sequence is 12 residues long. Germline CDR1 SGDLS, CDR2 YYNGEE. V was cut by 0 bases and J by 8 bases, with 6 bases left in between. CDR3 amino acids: CASSVDKDEQFF. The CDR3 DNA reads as TGTGCCAGCAGCGTAGATAAGGATGAGCAGTTCTTC.

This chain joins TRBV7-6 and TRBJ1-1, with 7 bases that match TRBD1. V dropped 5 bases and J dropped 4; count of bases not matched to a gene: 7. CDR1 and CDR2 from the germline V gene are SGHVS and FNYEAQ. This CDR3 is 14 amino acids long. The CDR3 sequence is CASSLGTAGTEAFF. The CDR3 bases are TGTGCCAGCAGCCTCGGGACAGCTGGCACTGAAGCTTTCTTT.

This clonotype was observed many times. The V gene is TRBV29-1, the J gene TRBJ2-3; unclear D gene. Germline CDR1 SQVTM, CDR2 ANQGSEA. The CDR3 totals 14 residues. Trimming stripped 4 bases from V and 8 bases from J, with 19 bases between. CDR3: CSVVIAHVLATQYF. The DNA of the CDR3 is TGCAGCGTTGTAATAGCCCACGTTTTGGCTACGCAGTATTTT.

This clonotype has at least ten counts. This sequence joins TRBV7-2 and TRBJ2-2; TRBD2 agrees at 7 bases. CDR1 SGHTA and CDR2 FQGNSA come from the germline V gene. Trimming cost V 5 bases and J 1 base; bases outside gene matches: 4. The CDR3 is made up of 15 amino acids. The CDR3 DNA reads TGTGCCAGCAGCCGGGGACTACTGAACACCGGGGAGCTGTTTTTT. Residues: CASSRGLLNTGELFF.

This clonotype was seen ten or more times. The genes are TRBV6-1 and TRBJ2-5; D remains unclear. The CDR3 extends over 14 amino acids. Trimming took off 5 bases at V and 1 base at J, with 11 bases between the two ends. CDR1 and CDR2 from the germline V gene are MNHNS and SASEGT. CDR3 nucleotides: TGTGCCAGCAGTTTAAGGGAAGTCCAAGAGACCCAGTACTTC. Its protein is CASSLREVQETQYF.

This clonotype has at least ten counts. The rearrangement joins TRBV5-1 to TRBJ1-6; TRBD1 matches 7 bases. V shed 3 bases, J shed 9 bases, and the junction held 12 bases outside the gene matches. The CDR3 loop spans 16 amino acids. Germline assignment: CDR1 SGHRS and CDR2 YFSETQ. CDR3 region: CASSSGQWGLGSPLHF. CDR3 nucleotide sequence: TGCGCCAGCAGCTCGGGACAGTGGGGACTTGGTTCACCCCTCCACTTT.

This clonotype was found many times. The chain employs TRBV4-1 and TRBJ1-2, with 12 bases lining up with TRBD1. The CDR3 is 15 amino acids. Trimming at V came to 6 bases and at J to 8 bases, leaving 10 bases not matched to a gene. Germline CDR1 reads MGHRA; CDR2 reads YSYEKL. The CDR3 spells CASSSAGQGARGYTF. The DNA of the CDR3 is TGCGCCAGCAGTTCAGCGGGACAGGGGGCACGGGGCTACACCTTC.

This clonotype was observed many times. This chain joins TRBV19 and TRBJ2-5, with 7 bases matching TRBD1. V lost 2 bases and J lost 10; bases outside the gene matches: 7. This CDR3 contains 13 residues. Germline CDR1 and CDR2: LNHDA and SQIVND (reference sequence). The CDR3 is CASSIRGPRCQYF. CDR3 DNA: TGTGCCAGTAGTATAAGGGGGCCAAGATGCCAGTACTTC. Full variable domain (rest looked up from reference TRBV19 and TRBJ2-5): DGGITQSPKYLFRKEGQNVTLSCEQNLNHDAMYWYRQDPGQGLRLIYYSQIVNDFQKGDIAEGYSVSREKKESFPLTVTSAQKNPTAFYLCASSIRGPRCQYFGPGTRLLVL.

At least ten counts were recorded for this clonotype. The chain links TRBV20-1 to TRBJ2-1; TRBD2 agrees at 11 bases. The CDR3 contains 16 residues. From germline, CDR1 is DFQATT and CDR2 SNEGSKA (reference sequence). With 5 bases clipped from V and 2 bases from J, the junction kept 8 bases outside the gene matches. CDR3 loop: CSAGSLAGGTYNEQFF. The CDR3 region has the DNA TGCAGTGCTGGATCCCTAGCGGGGGGAACCTACAATGAGCAGTTCTTC.

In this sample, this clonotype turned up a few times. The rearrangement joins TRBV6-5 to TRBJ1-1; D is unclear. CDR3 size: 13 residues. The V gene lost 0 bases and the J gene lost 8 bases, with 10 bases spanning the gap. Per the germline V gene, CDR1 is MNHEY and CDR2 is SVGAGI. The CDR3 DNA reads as TGTGCCAGCAGTTACTCGACACTGGAGGAAGCTTTCTTT. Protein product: CASSYSTLEEAFF.

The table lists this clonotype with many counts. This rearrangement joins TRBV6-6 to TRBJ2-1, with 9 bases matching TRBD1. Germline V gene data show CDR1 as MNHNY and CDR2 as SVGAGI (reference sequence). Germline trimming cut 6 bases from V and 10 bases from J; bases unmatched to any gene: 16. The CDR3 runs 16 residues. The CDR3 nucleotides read TGTGCCAGCAGGCCCTCATGGGACAGGGTGGTGGACGAGCAGTTCTTC. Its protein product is CASRPSWDRVVDEQFF.

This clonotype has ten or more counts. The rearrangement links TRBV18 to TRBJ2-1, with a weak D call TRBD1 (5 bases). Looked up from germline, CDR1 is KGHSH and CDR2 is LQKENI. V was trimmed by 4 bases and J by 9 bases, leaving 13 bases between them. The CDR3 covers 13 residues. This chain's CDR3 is CASSREGVGEQFF. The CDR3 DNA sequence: TGTGCCAGCTCACGTGAAGGGGTGGGTGAGCAGTTCTTC.

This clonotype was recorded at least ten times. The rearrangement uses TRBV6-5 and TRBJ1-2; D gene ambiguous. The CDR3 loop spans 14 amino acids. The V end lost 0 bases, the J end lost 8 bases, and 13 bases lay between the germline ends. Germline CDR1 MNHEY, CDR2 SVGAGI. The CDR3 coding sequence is TGTGCCAGCAGTTACTCGGGAGAGGCTTGGGGCTACACCTTC. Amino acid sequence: CASSYSGEAWGYTF.

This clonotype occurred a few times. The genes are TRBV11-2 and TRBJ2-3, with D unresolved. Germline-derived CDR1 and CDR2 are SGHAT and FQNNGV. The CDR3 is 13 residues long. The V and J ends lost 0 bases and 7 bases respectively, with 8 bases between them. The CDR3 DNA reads TGTGCCAGCAGCTTAGATCTCGCCAATACGCAGTATTTT. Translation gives CASSLDLANTQYF.

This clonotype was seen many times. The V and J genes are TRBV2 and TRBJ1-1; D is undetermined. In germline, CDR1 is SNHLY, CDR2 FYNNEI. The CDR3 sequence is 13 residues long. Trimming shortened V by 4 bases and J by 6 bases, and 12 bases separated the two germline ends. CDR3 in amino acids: CASSARGDSEAFF. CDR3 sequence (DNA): TGTGCCAGCAGTGCACGGGGTGATTCTGAAGCTTTCTTT.

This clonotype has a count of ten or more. The CDR3, as DNA: TGTGCCAGCAGTGAAGAGGCTAGCCGACGGGAGCTGTTTTTT. It yields the protein CASSEEASRRELFF. The chain combines TRBV6-1 with TRBJ2-2, with D perhaps TRBD2 (5 bases). Germline CDR1 is MNHNS and CDR2 is SASEGT. The length of the CDR3 is 14 residues. The V and J ends lost 1 base and 9 bases respectively, with 12 bases between them.

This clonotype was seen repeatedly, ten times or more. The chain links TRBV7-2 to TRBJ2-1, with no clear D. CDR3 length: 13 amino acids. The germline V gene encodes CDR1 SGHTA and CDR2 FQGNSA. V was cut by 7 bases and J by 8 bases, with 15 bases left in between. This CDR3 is CASTLHASDEQFF. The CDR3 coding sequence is TGTGCCAGCACCCTGCATGCTTCCGATGAGCAGTTCTTC.